These 31 T cell receptor beta chains were sequenced from one sample in a study of CD8+CD57+ T cells in acquired aplastic anemia. Genomic DNA, serving as template, underwent TCR beta VDJ and CDR3 profiling. TCRdb called the reads again in MiXCR, with one record for every CDR3 protein. The data contain roughly 61,000 distinct CDR3 sequences, roughly three fifths of them singletons. Selection for sequencing was limited to patients who had shown CD8+CD57+ cell expansion by flow cytometry. Source material: sorted CD4+, CD8+, or CD8+CD57+ T cells (not recorded which) from PBMCs. These receptors originate from a human donor with aplastic anemia.

Details on this clonotype: A much larger clone sits a single nucleotide away, making a read error possible. The chain carries TRBV13 and TRBJ2-5; D ambiguous. The V gene's germline CDR1 is PRHDT and CDR2 FYEKMQ (reference sequence). Between the trimmed V and J ends, which lost 3 bases and 4 bases, there was a span of 18 bases. This CDR3 is built from 16 residues. The CDR3 DNA reads TGTGCCAGCAGCTTCTGGACGGAAGGATGGTTAGAGACCCAGTACTTC. Translation: CASSFWTEGWLETQYF. The full variable domain, in which reference TRBV13 and TRBJ2-5 provide the parts outside the CDR3, is AAGVIQSPRHLIKEKRETATLKCYPIPRHDTVYWYQQGPGQDPQFLISFYEKMQSDKGSIPDRFSAQQFSDYHSELNMSSLELGDSALYFCASSFWTEGWLETQYFGPGTRLLVL.

The genes are TRBV15 and TRBJ1-4; D gene ambiguous. V dropped 5 bases and J dropped 0 bases, with 10 bases sitting between them. The CDR3 contains 15 residues. Germline CDR1 and CDR2: LNHNV and YYDKDF (reference sequence). The CDR3 region is CATSVAEATNEKLFF. The CDR3, as DNA: TGTGCCACCAGCGTAGCAGAGGCAACTAATGAAAAACTGTTTTTT.

V and J are TRBV19 and TRBJ2-3; D uncertain. Germline CDR1 is LNHDA and CDR2 is SQIVND (reference sequence). Trimming pared 0 bases from V and 2 bases from J, leaving 0 bases between. This CDR3 has 12 amino acids. As DNA, the CDR3 is TGTGCCAGTAGTATAGACACAGATACGCAGTATTTT. This gives the protein CASSIDTDTQYF.

The rearrangement uses TRBV29-1 and TRBJ2-3; D is perhaps TRBD1 (6 bases). Germline-derived CDR1 and CDR2 are SQVTM and ANQGSEA. The V and J ends lost 5 bases and 7 bases respectively, with 16 bases between them. The CDR3 runs 13 residues. The CDR3 spells CSVSTGMGNTQYF. CDR3 coding DNA: TGCAGCGTTTCGACAGGAATGGGGAATACGCAGTATTTT.

Ten or more counts support this clonotype. This chain's CDR3 is CASSLHNTGTPPWTGYTF. CDR3 sequence (DNA): TGCGCCAGCAGCTTACACAATACCGGGACACCGCCCTGGACTGGCTACACCTTC. V and J are TRBV5-1 and TRBJ1-2; TRBD1 might be the D (6 bases). CDR1 SGHRS and CDR2 YFSETQ come from the germline V gene. The CDR3 runs to 18 residues. V shed 2 bases and J shed 7 bases, with 27 bases lying between them.

This clonotype was observed once. The chain combines TRBV15 with TRBJ1-5, with D hard to call. In germline, CDR1 is LNHNV, CDR2 YYDKDF (reference sequence). The germline V and J ends were trimmed by 3 bases and 3 bases, with 12 bases remaining between them. The CDR3 loop spans 15 amino acids. CDR3 region: CATSSPQTVNQPQHF. CDR3 bases: TGTGCCACCAGCAGCCCTCAGACGGTCAATCAGCCCCAGCATTTT.

This chain links TRBV5-1 with TRBJ2-2; tentative D call: TRBD1 (6 bases). Trimming shortened V by 0 bases and J by 7 bases, and 10 bases separated the two germline ends. This CDR3 has 14 residues. Germline CDR1 and CDR2: SGHRS and YFSETQ. CDR3 loop: CASSLGTGNGELFF. DNA of the CDR3: TGCGCCAGCAGCTTGGGTACAGGGAACGGGGAGCTGTTTTTT.

Ten or more counts support this clonotype. This chain uses TRBV9 with TRBJ2-1; 9 bases map to TRBD1. Germline V lookup: CDR1 SGDLS, CDR2 YYNGEE. Germline trimming cut 0 bases from V and 4 bases from J; bases unmatched to any gene: 2. The CDR3 is 15 residues long. The CDR3 loop is CASSVGDREYNEQFF. CDR3 bases: TGTGCCAGCAGCGTAGGGGACAGGGAGTACAATGAGCAGTTCTTC.

The chain is built from TRBV5-3 and TRBJ1-6; 9 bases agree with TRBD1. TRBV5-3 is an ORF for which the function is uncertain. The CDR3 length is 14 residues. V shed 8 bases and J 11 bases; nucleotides not matched to a gene: 11. The DNA for the CDR3 is TGTGCCAGTAGTACGACAGGGGGAGGAACACCCCTCCACTTT. This encodes CASSTTGGGTPLHF.

This clonotype was seen only a few times. This sequence joins TRBV6-2 or TRBV6-3 and TRBJ1-1, with D hard to call. V lost 4 bases, J lost 0 bases, and 9 bases lay in between. From germline, CDR1 is MNHEY and CDR2 SVGEGT. The CDR3 spans 14 residues. For the CDR3, the DNA is TGTGCCAGCAGTTGGGAGGGAATGAACACTGAAGCTTTCTTT. Translating gives CASSWEGMNTEAFF.

This rearrangement joins TRBV7-3 to TRBJ1-2; no clear D gene. V dropped 1 base and J dropped 1 base, with 7 bases sitting between them. The CDR3 is made up of 14 amino acids. Germline lookup yields CDR1 SGHTA and CDR2 FQGTGA. CDR3 nucleotide sequence: TGTGCCAGCAGCTTAAGTCATAATAACTATGGCTACACCTTC. Translated: CASSLSHNNYGYTF. The variable domain in full, completed from reference TRBV7-3 and TRBJ1-2, reads GAGVSQTPSNKVTEKGKYVELRCDPISGHTALYWYRQSLGQGPEFLIYFQGTGAADDSGLPNDRFFAVRPEGSVSTLKIQRTERGDSAVYLCASSLSHNNYGYTFGSGTRLTVV.

In this sample, this clonotype turned up once. The chain recombines TRBV7-2 with TRBJ1-4; the D gene is possibly TRBD1 (5 bases). The CDR3 consists of 13 residues. Deletions cut 4 bases from V and 5 bases from J, with 8 bases between. Germline V CDR1 and CDR2: SGHTA, FQGNSA. The CDR3: CASSSGGNEKLFF. The CDR3 bases are TGTGCCAGCAGCTCCGGGGGGAATGAAAAACTGTTTTTT.

This clonotype was seen many times. The chain uses TRBV5-1 and TRBJ1-1; 7 nucleotides line up with TRBD1. The V and J ends lost 3 bases and 5 bases, in that order; junction bases with no gene match: 10. CDR3 length: 15 amino acids. The germline V gene has CDR1 SGHRS and CDR2 YFSETQ. The CDR3 DNA sequence: TGCGCCAGCAGCTCACAACAGGGGAGGGGGACTGAAGCTTTCTTT. It yields the protein CASSSQQGRGTEAFF.

This sequence joins TRBV10-2 and TRBJ2-1; no clear D. This CDR3 spans 16 amino acids. Germline V gives CDR1 WSHSY, CDR2 SAAADI. Trimming took 2 bases from V and 1 from J, leaving 12 bases between them. For the CDR3, the DNA is TGCGCCAGCAGTGAGGTAGTAGGGCGGTCCTACAATGAGCAGTTCTTC. Its protein product is CASSEVVGRSYNEQFF.

The chain has TRBV11-1 and TRBJ1-2; D might be TRBD1 (5 bases). Deletions cut 5 bases from V and 1 base from J, with 20 bases between. Germline V lookup: CDR1 SGHAT, CDR2 FQDESV (reference sequence). The CDR3 covers 17 residues. The CDR3 coding sequence is TGTGCCAGCAGCCTCTGGTCCGAAGGGGCTCTTAACTATGGCTACACCTTC. Its protein product is CASSLWSEGALNYGYTF.

This sequence joins TRBV7-2 and TRBJ2-7; TRBD2 aligns across 8 bases. This CDR3 is built from 15 residues. The J segment lost 0 bases and the V segment lost 3 bases, leaving 4 bases of the junction unmatched. CDR1 SGHTA and CDR2 FQGNSA come from the germline V gene. In nucleotides, the CDR3 is TGTGCCAGCAGCTTGGTAGCGGGAACCTCCTACGAGCAGTACTTC. This codes for CASSLVAGTSYEQYF.

This clonotype was detected only a few times. The chain links TRBV15 to TRBJ2-5; perhaps TRBD2 as D (7 bases). The germline CDR1 and CDR2 sequences are LNHNV and YYDKDF (reference sequence). Trimming took 1 base from V and 2 from J, leaving 11 bases between them. The CDR3 length is 15 residues. The CDR3 sequence is CATSRGGGGQETQYF. In nucleotides, the CDR3 is TGTGCCACCAGCAGAGGAGGGGGGGGGCAAGAGACCCAGTACTTC.

Concerning this clonotype itself: A much larger clone lies a single base off, so this may be a read error. V gene TRBV11-2 combines with J gene TRBJ2-3; 9 nucleotides match TRBD2. CDR1 SGHAT and CDR2 FQNNGV come from the germline V gene. CDR3 length: 15 residues. CDR3 sequence: CAGSLVVTSGDTQYF. The CDR3 DNA reads TGTGCCGGCAGCTTAGTAGTGACTAGCGGAGATACGCAGTATTTT.

This clonotype was picked up many times. This chain joins TRBV6-1 and TRBJ2-1; 8 bases map to TRBD1. The germline CDR1 and CDR2 sequences are MNHNS and SASEGT. Trimming at V came to 5 bases and at J to 5 bases, leaving 8 bases not matched to a gene. The CDR3 has 15 residues. The CDR3 DNA sequence: TGTGCCAGCAGTCTCCGGACAGGGTGGGACAATGAGCAGTTCTTC. It translates to CASSLRTGWDNEQFF.

This clonotype occurred many times. The V gene is TRBV19, the J gene TRBJ2-1; D may be TRBD1 or TRBD2 (5 bases each). The V gene's germline CDR1 is LNHDA and CDR2 SQIVND (reference sequence). This CDR3 has 16 amino acids. The V end was cut by 4 bases, the J end by 3 bases, with 16 bases between. The CDR3 spells CASSTDLEGIYNEQFF. In nucleotides, the CDR3 is TGTGCCAGTAGTACCGATCTCGAGGGGATCTACAATGAGCAGTTCTTC.

In this sample, this clonotype turned up many times. V gene TRBV13 combines with J gene TRBJ2-3, with a possible D match to TRBD2 (5 bases). The CDR3 covers 14 residues. The ends were cut back, 4 bases at V and 0 bases at J, with 8 bases in the middle. Germline CDR1 PRHDT, CDR2 FYEKMQ (reference sequence). The CDR3 DNA reads TGTGCCAGCAGCTCGGGATCTAGCACAGATACGCAGTATTTT. This sequence encodes CASSSGSSTDTQYF.

The chain joins TRBV19 to TRBJ2-2; D may correspond to TRBD1 or TRBD2 (5 bases each). The V end lost 9 bases, the J end lost 0 bases, and 17 bases lay between the germline ends. Germline lookup yields CDR1 LNHDA and CDR2 SQIVND (reference sequence). This CDR3 contains 16 residues. This CDR3 is CASRVGEIANTGELFF. In DNA form, the CDR3 reads TGTGCCAGCCGAGTGGGGGAGATCGCGAACACCGGGGAGCTGTTTTTT.

In this sample, this clonotype turned up many times. The V and J genes are TRBV7-9 and TRBJ2-7, with 8 nucleotides matching TRBD2. Germline V gives CDR1 SEHNR, CDR2 FQNEAQ (reference sequence). The CDR3 is made up of 15 amino acids. The J segment lost 4 bases and the V segment lost 3 bases, leaving 8 bases of the junction unmatched. As DNA, the CDR3 is TGTGCCAGCAGCTTCGGCGGGGGGCCGGGATACGAGCAGTACTTC. This translates into CASSFGGGPGYEQYF.

The chain uses TRBV25-1 and TRBJ2-7; D is unresolved. V gave up 3 bases and J gave up 4 bases, with 10 bases separating them. CDR1 MGHDK and CDR2 SYGVNS come from the germline V gene. This CDR3 is 13 amino acids long. The CDR3 nucleotides are TGTGCCAGCAGTGAGTCTCTTGGGTACGAGCAGTACTTC. It codes for CASSESLGYEQYF.

Comment on this clonotype: The junction differs from germline at one of its ends, possibly a read error. The V gene is TRBV9, the J gene TRBJ1-2; no clear D gene. The CDR3 is made up of 15 amino acids. Germline lookup yields CDR1 SGDLS and CDR2 YYNGEE. The CDR3 nucleotides are TGTGCCAGCAGCGTAGGGCCCAGCCCGCAGGCGGTAATAGGCTTC. Translation: CASSVGPSPQAVIGF.

The V and J genes are TRBV10-3 and TRBJ1-2, with 10 bases lining up with TRBD1. With V trimmed by 10 bases and J by 6 bases, 8 bases remained unmatched. The CDR3 has 13 residues. Looked up from germline, CDR1 is ENHRY and CDR2 is SYGVKD. CDR3 sequence reads: CASKDRGNDGYTF. The CDR3, as DNA: TGTGCCAGCAAGGACAGGGGGAATGATGGCTACACCTTC.

This clonotype has just one count. The chain employs TRBV2 and TRBJ1-6; TRBD1 aligns across 8 bases. Germline CDR1 is SNHLY and CDR2 is FYNNEI. V shed 2 bases, J shed 10 bases, and the junction held 7 bases outside the gene matches. The CDR3 is 15 amino acids. This chain's CDR3 is CASSERDRNGSPLHF. The DNA of the CDR3 is TGTGCCAGCAGTGAACGGGACAGGAATGGGTCACCCCTCCACTTT.

This clonotype was counted a few times. The chain recombines TRBV19 with TRBJ2-1; 7 bases agree with TRBD2. After removal of 6 bases from V and 6 bases from J, the junction contained 5 bases not matched to a gene. CDR3 length: 13 amino acids. The germline V gene has CDR1 LNHDA and CDR2 SQIVND (reference sequence). The CDR3 protein is CASSGGRTNEQFF. CDR3 bases: TGTGCCAGTAGCGGCGGGAGAACCAATGAGCAGTTCTTC. Complete variable domain (other parts from reference TRBV19 and TRBJ2-1): DGGITQSPKYLFRKEGQNVTLSCEQNLNHDAMYWYRQDPGQGLRLIYYSQIVNDFQKGDIAEGYSVSREKKESFPLTVTSAQKNPTAFYLCASSGGRTNEQFFGPGTRLTVL.

In this sample, this clonotype turned up a few times. This rearrangement joins TRBV30 to TRBJ2-1; TRBD2 agrees at 10 bases. The CDR3 runs 15 residues. The V and J ends lost 2 bases and 5 bases, in that order; junction bases with no gene match: 6. The V gene's germline CDR1 is GTSNPN and CDR2 SVGIG (reference sequence). The CDR3: CAWSPTSGTNNEQFF. The CDR3 nucleotides read TGTGCCTGGAGTCCCACTAGCGGGACAAACAATGAGCAGTTCTTC. The variable domain in full, completed from reference TRBV30 and TRBJ2-1, reads SQTIHQWPATLVQPVGSPLSLECTVEGTSNPNLYWYRQAAGRGLQLLFYSVGIGQISSEVPQNLSASRPQDRQFILSSKKLLLSDSGFYLCAWSPTSGTNNEQFFGPGTRLTVL.

This chain joins TRBV3-1 and TRBJ2-1, with TRBD2 as a possible D gene (6 bases). Germline V gives CDR1 LGHDT, CDR2 YNNKEL (reference sequence). Trimming stripped 1 base from V and 4 bases from J, with 14 bases between. The CDR3 sequence is 16 residues long. The CDR3 reads CASSQAQLGGYNEQFF. The CDR3 region has the DNA TGTGCCAGCAGCCAAGCCCAGTTGGGAGGTTACAATGAGCAGTTCTTC.

V and J are TRBV25-1 and TRBJ2-5, with D possibly matching TRBD1 (6 bases). CDR1 is MGHDK, CDR2 SYGVNS, per germline. V gave up 3 bases and J gave up 4 bases, with 12 bases separating them. The CDR3 spans 14 residues. CDR3 sequence reads: CASSEMQGLETQYF. The DNA of the CDR3 is TGTGCCAGCAGTGAGATGCAGGGGTTAGAGACCCAGTACTTC.